This T cell receptor beta chain was documented in a study of CD8 T cells in Susac syndrome. Study-level results: The number of individuals included in the study's TCR sequencing and HLA analysis was acknowledged as relatively small.

Sequencing targeted TCR beta in blood CD8+ and CD4+ T cells. TEMRA cells underwent FACS enrichment and CD8+ and CD4+ T cells underwent negative isolation. The ends lost 4 bases at V and 9 bases at J; junction bases unmatched: 15. Germline CDR1 and CDR2: GTSNPN and SVGIG (reference sequence). This CDR3 spans 15 amino acids. With random hexamers, reverse transcription was performed on about 0.5 to 1 ug of RNA. The method of amplification for TCR beta CDR3 was immunoSEQ multiplex PCR, covering 54 Vbeta and 13 Jbeta. TCRdb re-derived calls from the immunoSEQ multiplex PCR reads in MiXCR, one entry per CDR3 protein. In the table there are roughly 300,000 distinct CDR3 sequences, about 88% of which are singletons. This clonotype came up once. Its antigen is still unknown.

The chain employs TRBV30 and TRBJ2-1, with TRBD2 identical over 7 bases. This receptor was obtained from a human donor with multiple sclerosis. Sample: CD8+ T cells from PBMCs. The CDR3 coding sequence is TGTGCCTGGACGAGAGGCGGGAGCTTCAGCGGTGAGCAGTTCTTC. Translating it yields CAWTRGGSFSGEQFF.